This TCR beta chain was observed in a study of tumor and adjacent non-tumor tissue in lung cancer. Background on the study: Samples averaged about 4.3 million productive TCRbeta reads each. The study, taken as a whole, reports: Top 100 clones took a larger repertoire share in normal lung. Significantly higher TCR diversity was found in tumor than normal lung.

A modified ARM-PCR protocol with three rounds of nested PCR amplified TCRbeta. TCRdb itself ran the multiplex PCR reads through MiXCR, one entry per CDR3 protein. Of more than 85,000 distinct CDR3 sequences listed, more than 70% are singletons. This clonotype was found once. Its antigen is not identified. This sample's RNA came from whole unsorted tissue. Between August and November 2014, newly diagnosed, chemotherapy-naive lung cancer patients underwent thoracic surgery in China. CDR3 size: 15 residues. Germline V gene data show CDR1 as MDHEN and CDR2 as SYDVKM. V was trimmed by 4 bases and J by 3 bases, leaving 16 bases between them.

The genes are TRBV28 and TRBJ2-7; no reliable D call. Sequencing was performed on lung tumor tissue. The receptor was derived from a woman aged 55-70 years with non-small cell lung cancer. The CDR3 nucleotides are TGTGCCAGCAGTTCTTGGACGGAAACAATCTACGAGCAGTACTTC. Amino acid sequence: CASSSWTETIYEQYF.